This TCR beta chain came from a study of CXCR3-negative and CXCR3-positive naive CD8 T cells. Each CD8+ T cell subset was flow-sorted in triplicate. Every sort contained some 300,000 cells. Naive CD8+ T cells displayed a CD45RO-CCR7+CD27+CD95- phenotype. General study results and limits: Unlike memory cells, which differed, naive CXCR3-negative and CXCR3-positive cells had similar TRBV-TRBJ usage. The study found more hydrophobic TRB CDR3s in CXCR3-positive naive cells than in CXCR3-negative naive cells.

Libraries of TRB cDNA were made by 5' RACE and carried UMIs. From its re-call of the 5' RACE reads, TCRdb lists each CDR3 protein once, without DNA. This sample's clone table lists some 110,000 distinct CDR3 sequences. Germline lookup yields CDR1 SGHRS and CDR2 YFSETQ. The length of the CDR3 is 14 residues. A word on this clonotype: Its antigen is not known.

This clonotype originated in a human donor in good health. Some clones in this sample may be carry-over from other donors' samples. The chain joins TRBV5-1 to TRBJ2-7; TCRdb calls TRBD1, which cannot be checked without DNA. The sequencing sample was made of naive CXCR3+ CD8+ T cells from blood. Sample subset: CD45RO-CCR7+CD27+CD95- naive CD8+ T cells expressing CXCR3 (TNR3+). CDR3 amino acids: CASSLGTETYEQYF.